This entry features one TCR beta chain sequence. This entry belongs to a study of blood T cell repertoires in COVID-19. Study summary: Samples of COVID-19 (acute and convalescent) were obtained from the United States, Italy and Spain. PBMCs, B-cell-depleted T cells, or T cells were the source of the cDNA or gDNA that made up the material.

Participants were aged roughly 18 to 90 years, lived in 24 US areas, and enrolled virtually. Participant-given clinical history determined each cohort assignment. This CDR3 has 13 residues. The germline gives CDR1 KGHDR, CDR2 SFDVKD. V lost 4 bases to trimming and J lost 3 bases, with 6 bases between them. Repertoires were generated with immunoSEQ multiplex PCR, while TCRdb's copy carries only in-frame clones and drops some. The sample has hundreds of thousands of clones; around 90% are singletons. The clonotype comes from a woman aged 45-65 years with acute COVID-19. This chain uses TRBV24-1 with TRBJ1-5, with D unresolved. The sample taken for sequencing was PBMCs or T cells enriched from blood (not recorded which). CDR3 sequence (DNA): TGTGCCACCAGTGACAGTACCAATCAGCCCCAGCATTTT. This translates into CATSDSTNQPQHF.